The 20 T cell receptor beta chains presented below share a single source sample, sequenced in a study of cytomegalovirus exposure and HLA in healthy donors. In the PCR, 60 Vbeta and 13 Jbeta primers were used. The method was immunoSEQ multiplex PCR; TCRdb's version includes in-frame clones alone and lacks a portion of them. The sample consists of approximately 150,000 clones, 65% to 80% of them appearing once. Sequenced sample: PBMCs. The receptors come from a woman in her thirties or forties in good health and CMV-seronegative.

The chain uses TRBV6-1 and TRBJ2-7, with D maybe TRBD2 (7 bases). V lost 10 bases, J lost 4 bases, and 23 bases lay in between. The CDR3 extends over 15 amino acids. Germline CDR1 and CDR2: MNHNS and SASEGT. CDR3 bases: TGTGCCACCCATCTGGGGGGGGCTAACAATTACGAGCAGTACTTC. This encodes CATHLGGANNYEQYF.

This rearrangement joins TRBV21-1 to TRBJ1-1; the D call TRBD1 from the table was never checked on the DNA. TRBV21-1 has pseudogene status. The CDR3 length is 15 residues. CDR3 residues: CASSKHQKMNTEAFF. The CDR3, as DNA: TGTGCCAGCAGCAAACATCAGAAAATGAACACTGAAGCTTTCTTT.

The rearrangement uses TRBV15 and TRBJ1-5; no definite D call. The CDR3 has 15 residues. The germline V gene has CDR1 LNHNV and CDR2 YYDKDF (reference sequence). Trimming shortened V by 0 bases and J by 6 bases, and 12 bases separated the two germline ends. The CDR3 nucleotides read TGTGCCACCAGCAGAGATTGGGCGAGACGTCAGCCCCAGCATTTT. Protein product: CATSRDWARRQPQHF. Based on the CDR3 plus reference TRBV15 and TRBJ1-5, the full variable domain is DAMVIQNPRYQVTQFGKPVTLSCSQTLNHNVMYWYQQKSSQAPKLLFHYYDKDFNNEADTPDNFQSRRPNTSFCFLDIRSPGLGDTAMYLCATSRDWARRQPQHFGDGTRLSIL.

This clone was picked up one time. The rearrangement joins TRBV19 to TRBJ1-2; 9 nucleotides align to TRBD1. CDR1 and CDR2 (germline): LNHDA, SQIVND (reference sequence). CDR3 length: 17 amino acids. With 5 bases clipped from V and 0 bases from J, the junction kept 10 bases outside the gene matches. The CDR3 DNA sequence: TGTGCCAGTAGTGCCCCACCGGGACAGGGAACTAACTATGGCTACACCTTC. Amino acids: CASSAPPGQGTNYGYTF.

The chain carries TRBV10-3 and TRBJ2-1; a possible D gene is TRBD2 (6 bases). Trimming took 6 bases from V and 2 from J, leaving 14 bases between them. Germline V CDR1 and CDR2: ENHRY, SYGVKD. This CDR3 comprises 15 residues. In DNA, the CDR3 is TGTGCCATCAGAAACGGGGACTCCCCCTACAATGAGCAGTTCTTC. Its translation: CAIRNGDSPYNEQFF.

This clone was observed a single time. The genes are TRBV14 and TRBJ2-3; possible D gene TRBD2, 6 bases. Germline CDR1 and CDR2: SGHDN and FVKESK. The CDR3 extends over 15 amino acids. Trimming pared 1 base from V and 3 bases from J, leaving 11 bases between. The CDR3 DNA follows: TGTGCCAGCAGCCAAGCTAGCGCTTTAACAGATACGCAGTATTTT. It translates to CASSQASALTDTQYF.

The CDR3: CASRLAWEDTQYF. CDR3 bases: TGTGCCAGCAGACTAGCGTGGGAAGATACGCAGTATTTT. The chain combines TRBV6-5 with TRBJ2-3; 7 positions match TRBD2. V gave up 6 bases and J gave up 5 bases; unmatched junction bases: 5. CDR1 and CDR2 from the germline V gene are MNHEY and SVGAGI. The CDR3 contains 13 residues.

The chain combines TRBV10-3 with TRBJ1-1; no clear D gene. The V gene's germline CDR1 is ENHRY and CDR2 SYGVKD. Deletions cut 3 bases from V and 1 base from J, with 12 bases between. The CDR3 runs 15 residues. CDR3 sequence (DNA): TGTGCCATCAGTGACTCCCACGTTAGGAACACTGAAGCTTTCTTT. This gives the protein CAISDSHVRNTEAFF.

The rearrangement joins TRBV5-1 to TRBJ1-2; no clear D gene. The CDR3 runs to 15 residues. Per the germline V gene, CDR1 is SGHRS and CDR2 is YFSETQ. Trimming took 0 bases from V and 0 from J, leaving 9 bases between them. The DNA of the CDR3 is TGCGCCAGCAGCTTGGGGCTCTTGGCTAACTATGGCTACACCTTC. Its protein is CASSLGLLANYGYTF.

The chain carries TRBV6-1 and TRBJ1-4; 7 nucleotides line up with TRBD1. Germline loops: CDR1 MNHNS, CDR2 SASEGT. Trimming removed 3 bases from V and 7 bases from J; junction bases left unmatched: 8. The CDR3 length is 15 residues. CDR3 nucleotides: TGTGCCAGCAGTGACCCCCGGGACAGTCTTGAAAAACTGTTTTTT. Protein product: CASSDPRDSLEKLFF.

The J gene is TRBJ1-5, the V gene TRBV6-6, with unresolved D. V gave up 2 bases and J gave up 7 bases, with 18 bases separating them. Germline V CDR1 and CDR2: MNHNY, SVGAGI (reference sequence). The CDR3 length is 16 residues. Written as DNA, the CDR3 is TGTGCCAGCAGTTACAAAGGGAGTGGTGACGGGCAGCCCCAGCATTTT. Its translation: CASSYKGSGDGQPQHF.

This chain links TRBV4-2 with TRBJ2-3, with TRBD1 matching over 9 bases. The CDR3 runs to 18 residues. The junction had 8 bases not matched to a gene; V was cut back by 1 base and J by 0 bases. Germline assignment: CDR1 LGHNA and CDR2 YNFKEQ. The CDR3 loop reads CASSQALAGQGSTDTQYF. The CDR3 DNA follows: TGTGCCAGCAGCCAAGCTTTGGCCGGACAGGGGAGCACAGATACGCAGTATTTT.

V is TRBV6-1 and J is TRBJ2-3; D is possibly TRBD2 (6 bases). CDR3 length equals 15 residues. Trimming pared 6 bases from V and 5 bases from J, leaving 18 bases between. The germline gives CDR1 MNHNS, CDR2 SASEGT. The CDR3 region is CASRSRDLGIDTQYF. Written as DNA, the CDR3 is TGTGCCAGCAGGTCCCGGGACTTAGGGATAGATACGCAGTATTTT.

J is TRBJ1-2 and V is TRBV2; 9 nucleotides line up with TRBD1. Germline V gives CDR1 SNHLY, CDR2 FYNNEI. This CDR3 has 14 amino acids. The J segment lost 2 bases and the V segment lost 6 bases, leaving 4 bases of the junction unmatched. The CDR3 DNA sequence: TGTGCCAGCAGCGGACAGGGGTTCAACTATGGCTACACCTTC. It is translated as CASSGQGFNYGYTF. The full variable domain, completed using reference TRBV2 and TRBJ1-2, is EPEVTQTPSHQVTQMGQEVILRCVPISNHLYFYWYRQILGQKVEFLVSFYNNEISEKSEIFDDQFSVERPDGSNFTLKIRSTKLEDSAMYFCASSGQGFNYGYTFGSGTRLTVV.

This clone was observed once. The gene calls are TRBV4-1 and TRBJ2-7, with D uncertain. CDR3 length: 12 amino acids. Trimming removed 1 base from V and 6 bases from J, with 7 bases in between. Germline V gives CDR1 MGHRA, CDR2 YSYEKL. The CDR3 here is CASSQVGPEQYF. CDR3 DNA: TGCGCCAGCAGCCAAGTCGGTCCCGAGCAGTACTTC.

V gene TRBV9 combines with J gene TRBJ2-1; the D gene is possibly TRBD2 (6 bases). Trimming stripped 7 bases from V and 7 bases from J, with 15 bases between. The CDR3 spans 13 residues. Per germline, CDR1 SGDLS and CDR2 YYNGEE. CDR3 bases: TGTGCCAGCGTTACGGGAGAAGGGAATGAGCAGTTCTTC. Translation: CASVTGEGNEQFF.

The chain combines TRBV5-1 with TRBJ2-3; D might be TRBD2 (6 bases). Trimming removed 0 bases from V and 2 bases from J, with 7 bases in between. This CDR3 is built from 14 residues. Germline V lookup: CDR1 SGHRS, CDR2 YFSETQ. The CDR3 loop reads CASSLVAATDTQYF. The DNA of the CDR3 is TGCGCCAGCAGCTTGGTAGCGGCCACAGATACGCAGTATTTT.

This rearrangement joins TRBV5-4 to TRBJ2-7; the match to TRBD1 covers 7 bases. The V gene end was trimmed by 3 bases and the J gene end by 1 base; junction bases not matched to a gene: 1. The CDR3 has 13 amino acids. Looked up from germline, CDR1 is SGHNT and CDR2 is YYREEE (reference sequence). In DNA form, the CDR3 reads TGTGCCAGCAGCTCGGGACAGTCCTACGAGCAGTACTTC. Protein sequence: CASSSGQSYEQYF.

The V and J genes are TRBV7-8 and TRBJ2-7; D not certain. V was trimmed by 5 bases and J by 0 bases, leaving 5 bases between them. The CDR3 extends over 12 amino acids. Germline V lookup: CDR1 SGHVS, CDR2 FQNEAQ. The CDR3 protein is CASSPNSYEQYF. The CDR3 DNA is TGTGCCAGCAGCCCCAACTCCTACGAGCAGTACTTC.

The chain is built from TRBV6-5 and TRBJ1-1; perhaps TRBD1 as D (6 bases). CDR1 and CDR2 from the germline V gene are MNHEY and SVGAGI. The CDR3 is 15 residues long. Trimming cost V 2 bases and J 3 bases, with 13 bases left between them. The DNA for the CDR3 is TGTGCCAGCAGTTACGGCTCAGGGGTGCACACTGAAGCTTTCTTT. Encoded protein: CASSYGSGVHTEAFF.